Presented here are 22 T cell receptor beta chains from one specimen sequenced in a study of blood T cell repertoires in COVID-19. Produced via immunoSEQ multiplex PCR; TCRdb's table is partial and in-frame only. The profile shows around 250,000 clones, about four fifths of them singletons. Sample: peripheral blood. These receptor sequences come from a man older than 75 with acute or convalescent COVID-19.

The V and J genes are TRBV5-1 and TRBJ1-4; D ambiguous. V lost 1 base, J lost 7 bases, and 11 bases lay in between. The CDR3 sequence is 14 residues long. Germline V gene sequence: CDR1 SGHRS, CDR2 YFSETQ. This chain's CDR3 is CASSLRVGVEKLFF. CDR3 in DNA: TGCGCCAGCAGCTTGCGGGTTGGAGTTGAAAAACTGTTTTTT.

The CDR3 DNA reads as TGTGCCAGCAGTCCGGGGGGGACCAAGCGGGGACCCAACACCGGGGAGCTGTTTTTT. Amino acids: CASSPGGTKRGPNTGELFF. V usage is TRBV27 and J usage is TRBJ2-2; TRBD2 agrees at 8 bases. Germline V gene data show CDR1 as MNHEY and CDR2 as SMNVEV (reference sequence). Trimming removed 5 bases from V and 2 bases from J; junction bases left unmatched: 16. The CDR3 sequence is 19 residues long.

The V call is TRBV4-2, the J call TRBJ2-1, with TRBD1 identical over 10 bases. Germline values: CDR1 LGHNA, CDR2 YNFKEQ. V was pared by 3 bases and J by 10 bases, with 12 bases of the junction left unmatched. CDR3 length: 16 residues. This chain's CDR3 is CASSQSGQGGIREQFF. In DNA form, the CDR3 reads TGTGCCAGCAGCCAGTCCGGACAGGGGGGGATCCGGGAGCAGTTCTTC.

V is TRBV28 and J is TRBJ2-7; 11 nucleotides line up with TRBD2. CDR3 length equals 13 residues. Germline CDR1 reads MDHEN; CDR2 reads SYDVKM. Losses at the gene ends were 8 bases for V and 6 bases for J; bases not matched to a gene: 6. Here the CDR3 DNA reads TGTGCCAGCCGTTCTAGCGGGAGGCCCGAGCAGTACTTC. Translated: CASRSSGRPEQYF.

This chain joins TRBV5-1 and TRBJ2-7; TRBD2 is a possible D gene (6 bases). CDR1 is SGHRS, CDR2 YFSETQ, per germline. The length of the CDR3 is 13 residues. Deletions cut 2 bases from V and 6 bases from J, with 12 bases between. CDR3 residues: CASSLGRGLEQYF. Written as DNA, the CDR3 is TGCGCCAGCAGCTTAGGGCGGGGTCTCGAGCAGTACTTC. Full variable domain (rest looked up from reference TRBV5-1 and TRBJ2-7): KAGVTQTPRYLIKTRGQQVTLSCSPISGHRSVSWYQQTPGQGLQFLFEYFSETQRNKGNFPGRFSGRQFSNSRSEMNVSTLELGDSALYLCASSLGRGLEQYFGPGTRLTVT.

V is TRBV27 and J is TRBJ2-3; 9 bases match TRBD2. Looked up from germline, CDR1 is MNHEY and CDR2 is SMNVEV (reference sequence). The CDR3 sequence is 16 residues long. The ends lost 5 bases at V and 4 bases at J; junction bases unmatched: 10. DNA of the CDR3: TGTGCCAGCAGTCCCCAAGCGGGAGGATATCCAGATACGCAGTATTTT. Translating gives CASSPQAGGYPDTQYF.

This clone has just a few counts. The J gene is TRBJ2-2, the V gene TRBV7-3; tentative D call: TRBD1 (6 bases). The ends were cut back, 5 bases at V and 7 bases at J, with 11 bases in the middle. Germline CDR1 is SGHTA and CDR2 is FQGTGA. The CDR3 is 13 residues long. CDR3 in DNA: TGTGCCAGCAGCGCCCACAGGGACGGGGAGCTGTTTTTT. Encoded protein: CASSAHRDGELFF.

This sequence joins TRBV2 and TRBJ2-5; 12 bases map to TRBD2. The germline gives CDR1 SNHLY, CDR2 FYNNEI. V dropped 5 bases and J dropped 5; count of bases not matched to a gene: 18. The length of the CDR3 is 19 residues. Written as DNA, the CDR3 is TGTGCCAGCAGTCTCTTTCTCCCGGGTGGGCTAGCGGGAGGGGAGACCCAGTACTTC. It translates to CASSLFLPGGLAGGETQYF.

V usage is TRBV20-1 and J usage is TRBJ2-1, with 7 positions matching TRBD2. Losses at the gene ends were 5 bases for V and 7 bases for J; bases not matched to a gene: 2. The length of the CDR3 is 11 residues. Germline CDR1 reads DFQATT; CDR2 reads SNEGSKA (reference sequence). CDR3 loop: CSAQRENEQFF. The CDR3 DNA sequence: TGCAGTGCTCAGCGGGAAAATGAGCAGTTCTTC.

The chain has TRBV5-4 and TRBJ2-1; unclear D gene. The CDR3 spans 16 residues. The germline V gene has CDR1 SGHNT and CDR2 YYREEE (reference sequence). V lost 4 bases and J 3 bases, leaving 17 bases between the germline ends. The CDR3 region is CASSTDPARFYNEQFF. The CDR3 DNA follows: TGTGCCAGCAGCACTGATCCAGCGAGATTCTACAATGAGCAGTTCTTC.

The chain joins TRBV6-6 to TRBJ1-1; D is uncertain. From germline, CDR1 is MNHNY and CDR2 SVGAGI (reference sequence). The CDR3 covers 13 residues. The V end lost 4 bases, the J end lost 1 base, and 7 bases lay between the germline ends. CDR3 coding DNA: TGTGCCAGCAGTTGGCGACAGAACACTGAAGCTTTCTTT. Residues: CASSWRQNTEAFF.

This clone appeared a few times. The CDR3 loop is CASSPTGGDTEAFF. CDR3 bases: TGTGCCAGCAGTCCGACCGGAGGAGACACTGAAGCTTTCTTT. The chain recombines TRBV6-6 with TRBJ1-1, with D unclear. Germline V lookup: CDR1 MNHNY, CDR2 SVGAGI (reference sequence). The V gene lost 5 bases and the J gene lost 3 bases, with 13 bases spanning the gap. The CDR3 has 14 amino acids.

Only a few counts were recorded for this clone. The chain couples TRBV5-4 to TRBJ1-1; perhaps TRBD1 as D (5 bases). The CDR3 loop spans 14 amino acids. Trimming removed 4 bases at V and 1 base at J, with 11 bases between. Germline CDR1 is SGHNT and CDR2 is YYREEE (reference sequence). CDR3 amino acids: CASSPRTKNTEAFF. CDR3 coding DNA: TGTGCCAGCAGCCCTCGGACAAAGAACACTGAAGCTTTCTTT.

V usage is TRBV11-3 and J usage is TRBJ2-5; tentatively, D is TRBD2 (5 bases). Trimming removed 3 bases from V and 1 base from J, with 12 bases in between. The CDR3 sequence is 15 residues long. From germline, CDR1 is SGHNT and CDR2 YENEEA. CDR3 in DNA: TGTGCCAGCAGCTTTAGCGCGAGCCTCCAAGAGACCCAGTACTTC. Its translation is CASSFSASLQETQYF.

This clone was seen a few times. This chain joins TRBV5-4 and TRBJ2-3; TRBD2 matches at 12 bases. The germline CDR1 and CDR2 sequences are SGHNT and YYREEE (reference sequence). Unmatched junction bases numbered 2, after V lost 5 bases and J lost 4 bases. This CDR3 has 14 amino acids. The CDR3 loop is CASRASGRADTQYF. The CDR3 bases are TGTGCCAGCAGGGCTAGCGGGAGGGCAGATACGCAGTATTTT.

This rearrangement joins TRBV27 to TRBJ2-7; TRBD1 matches at 11 bases. The V gene end was trimmed by 5 bases and the J gene end by 3 bases; junction bases not matched to a gene: 12. Per germline, CDR1 MNHEY and CDR2 SMNVEV (reference sequence). The CDR3 is 17 residues long. DNA for the CDR3: TGTGCCAGCAGTACTTTTCAAACCGGGACAGGGGGCTACGAGCAGTACTTC. Translating gives CASSTFQTGTGGYEQYF.

The sample holds a few counts of this clone. This chain connects TRBV7-2 to TRBJ2-3, with D hard to call. The CDR3 has 16 residues. Trimming removed 2 bases from V and 0 bases from J, with 12 bases in between. Germline CDR1 is SGHTA and CDR2 is FQGNSA. The CDR3: CASSLRATTSTDTQYF. The CDR3 DNA sequence: TGTGCCAGCAGCTTACGAGCAACGACTAGCACAGATACGCAGTATTTT.

This clone was seen a handful of times. The chain links TRBV7-8 to TRBJ1-3; no clear D gene. V gave up 2 bases and J gave up 0 bases, with 5 bases separating them. Germline-derived CDR1 and CDR2 are SGHVS and FQNEAQ. The CDR3 runs 14 residues. The CDR3, as DNA: TGTGCCAGCAGCTTACTACTCTCTGGAAACACCATATATTTT. This encodes CASSLLLSGNTIYF.

V and J are TRBV28 and TRBJ2-7, with 7 bases that match TRBD1. Germline V gene data show CDR1 as MDHEN and CDR2 as SYDVKM. CDR3 size: 13 residues. Trimming cost V 4 bases and J 5 bases; bases outside gene matches: 5. The CDR3 region is CASSSLGTDEQYF. The CDR3 nucleotides are TGTGCCAGCAGTTCATTAGGGACAGACGAGCAGTACTTC.

This clone was seen once. The V and J genes are TRBV28 and TRBJ1-5; 10 bases are a match to TRBD1. The V gene end was trimmed by 4 bases and the J gene end by 5 bases; junction bases not matched to a gene: 8. Germline V gene sequence: CDR1 MDHEN, CDR2 SYDVKM. This CDR3 has 16 residues. Written as DNA, the CDR3 is TGTGCCAGCAGTTATCACGCCGGGACAGGGGATCAGCCCCAGCATTTT. It specifies CASSYHAGTGDQPQHF.

The J gene is TRBJ2-1, the V gene TRBV2; possibly TRBD1 for D (5 bases). CDR1 is SNHLY, CDR2 FYNNEI, per germline. Trimming removed 7 bases from V and 0 bases from J, with 10 bases in between. The CDR3 totals 14 residues. The CDR3 DNA reads TGTGCCAGCATGGCAGGGCCCTCCTACAATGAGCAGTTCTTC. It encodes CASMAGPSYNEQFF.

The gene calls are TRBV5-1 and TRBJ2-2, with a weak D call TRBD1 (5 bases). Germline assignment: CDR1 SGHRS and CDR2 YFSETQ. The CDR3 contains 15 residues. V gave up 2 bases and J gave up 8 bases, with 16 bases separating them. The CDR3 reads CASSLGAIMGGELFF. DNA of the CDR3: TGCGCCAGCAGCTTAGGGGCCATCATGGGTGGGGAGCTGTTTTTT.